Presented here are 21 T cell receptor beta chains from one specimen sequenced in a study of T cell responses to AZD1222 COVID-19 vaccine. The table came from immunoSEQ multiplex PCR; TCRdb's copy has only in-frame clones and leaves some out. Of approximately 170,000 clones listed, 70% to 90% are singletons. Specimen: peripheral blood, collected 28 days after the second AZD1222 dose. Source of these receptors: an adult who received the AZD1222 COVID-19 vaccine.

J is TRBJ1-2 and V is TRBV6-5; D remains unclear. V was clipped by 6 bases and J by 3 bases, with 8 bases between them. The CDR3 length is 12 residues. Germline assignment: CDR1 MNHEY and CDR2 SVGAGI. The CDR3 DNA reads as TGTGCCAGCAGAGCCGGGTACTATGGCTACACCTTC. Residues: CASRAGYYGYTF.

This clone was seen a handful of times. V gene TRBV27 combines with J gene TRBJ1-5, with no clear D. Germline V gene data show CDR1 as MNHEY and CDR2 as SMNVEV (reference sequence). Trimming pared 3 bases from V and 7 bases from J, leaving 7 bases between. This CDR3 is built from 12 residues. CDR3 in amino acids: CASSFSGQPQHF. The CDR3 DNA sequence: TGTGCCAGCAGTTTTTCCGGCCAGCCCCAGCATTTT.

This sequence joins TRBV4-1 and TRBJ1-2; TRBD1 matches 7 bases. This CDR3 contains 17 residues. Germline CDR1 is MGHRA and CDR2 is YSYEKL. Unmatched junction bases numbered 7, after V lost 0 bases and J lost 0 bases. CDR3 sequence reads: CASSQDGAGGANYGYTF. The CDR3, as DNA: TGCGCCAGCAGCCAAGATGGGGCAGGGGGAGCTAACTATGGCTACACCTTC.

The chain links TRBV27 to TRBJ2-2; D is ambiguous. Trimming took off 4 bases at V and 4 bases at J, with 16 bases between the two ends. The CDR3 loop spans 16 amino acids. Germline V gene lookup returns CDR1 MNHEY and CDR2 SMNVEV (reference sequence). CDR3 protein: CASSSNQYRLTGELFF. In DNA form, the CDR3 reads TGTGCCAGCAGTTCGAACCAATACAGACTCACCGGGGAGCTGTTTTTT.

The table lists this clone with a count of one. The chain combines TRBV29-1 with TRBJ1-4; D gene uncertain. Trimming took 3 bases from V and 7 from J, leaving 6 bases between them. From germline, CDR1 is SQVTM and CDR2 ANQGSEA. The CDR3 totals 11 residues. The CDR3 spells CSVEEGEKLFF. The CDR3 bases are TGCAGCGTTGAGGAAGGTGAAAAACTGTTTTTT.

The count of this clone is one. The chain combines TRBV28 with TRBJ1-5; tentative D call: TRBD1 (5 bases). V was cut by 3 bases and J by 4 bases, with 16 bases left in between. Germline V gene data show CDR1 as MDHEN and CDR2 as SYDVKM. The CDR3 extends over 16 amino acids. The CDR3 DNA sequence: TGTGCCAGCAGTTTCTCAGGCCAGGGTCTTAATCAGCCCCAGCATTTT. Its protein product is CASSFSGQGLNQPQHF.

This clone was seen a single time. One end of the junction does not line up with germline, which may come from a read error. CDR3 nucleotides: TGTGCCAGCAGCGTACCGCGGGGGGGCCTTCACTTC. Translating gives CASSVPRGGLHF. V usage is TRBV9 and J usage is TRBJ2-5; 9 nucleotides match TRBD2. CDR1 SGDLS and CDR2 YYNGEE come from the germline V gene. This CDR3 is built from 12 residues. The full variable domain, completed using reference TRBV9 and TRBJ2-5, is DSGVTQTPKHLITATGQRVTLRCSPRSGDLSVYWYQQSLDQGLQFLIQYYNGEERAKGNILERFSAQQFPDLHSELNLSSLELGDSALYFCASSVPRGGLHFGPGTRLLVL.

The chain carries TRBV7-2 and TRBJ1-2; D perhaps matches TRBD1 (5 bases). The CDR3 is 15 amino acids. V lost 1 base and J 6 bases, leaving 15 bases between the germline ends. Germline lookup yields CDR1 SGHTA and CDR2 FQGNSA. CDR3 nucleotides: TGTGCCAGCAGCTTAGGGCGAGGGACCGGTCATGGCTACACCTTC. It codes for CASSLGRGTGHGYTF.

DNA for the CDR3: TGTGCCAGCAGCTCAACGCCGACAGGTTGGGACGAGCAGTACTTC. Translating gives CASSSTPTGWDEQYF. The rearrangement uses TRBV11-2 and TRBJ2-7, with a tentative D call TRBD1 (6 bases). The germline gives CDR1 SGHAT, CDR2 FQNNGV. The CDR3 runs 15 residues. V was clipped by 4 bases and J by 5 bases, with 18 bases between them. The whole variable domain, filled in from reference TRBV11-2 and TRBJ2-7, reads EAGVAQSPRYKIIEKRQSVAFWCNPISGHATLYWYQQILGQGPKLLIQFQNNGVVDDSQLPKDRFSAERLKGVDSTLKIQPAKLEDSAVYLCASSSTPTGWDEQYFGPGTRLTVT.

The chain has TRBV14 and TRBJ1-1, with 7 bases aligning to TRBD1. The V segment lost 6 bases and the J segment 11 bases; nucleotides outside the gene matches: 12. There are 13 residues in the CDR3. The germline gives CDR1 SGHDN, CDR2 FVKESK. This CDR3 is CASSGDSLSVAFF. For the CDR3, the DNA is TGTGCCAGCAGTGGGGACAGTCTATCGGTGGCTTTCTTT. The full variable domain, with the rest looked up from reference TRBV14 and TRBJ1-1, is EAGVTQFPSHSVIEKGQTVTLRCDPISGHDNLYWYRRVMGKEIKFLLHFVKESKQDESGMPNNRFLAERTGGTYSTLKVQPAELEDSGVYFCASSGDSLSVAFFGQGTRLTVV.

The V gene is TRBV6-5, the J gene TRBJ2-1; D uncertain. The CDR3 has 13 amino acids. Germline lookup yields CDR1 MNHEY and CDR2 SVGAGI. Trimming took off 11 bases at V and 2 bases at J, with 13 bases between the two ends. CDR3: CAGRPGPYNEQFF. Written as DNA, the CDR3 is TGTGCCGGCCGTCCAGGCCCCTACAATGAGCAGTTCTTC.

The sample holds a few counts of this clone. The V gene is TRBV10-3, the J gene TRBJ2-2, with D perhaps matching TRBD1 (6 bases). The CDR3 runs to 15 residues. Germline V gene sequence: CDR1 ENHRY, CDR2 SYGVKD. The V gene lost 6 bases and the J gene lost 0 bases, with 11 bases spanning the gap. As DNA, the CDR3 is TGTGCCATCAGCGTGGACAGATCGAACACCGGGGAGCTGTTTTTT. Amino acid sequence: CAISVDRSNTGELFF.

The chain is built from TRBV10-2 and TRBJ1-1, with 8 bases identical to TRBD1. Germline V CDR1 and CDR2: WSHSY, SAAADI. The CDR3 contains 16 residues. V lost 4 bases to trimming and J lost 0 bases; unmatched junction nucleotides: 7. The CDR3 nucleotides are TGCGCCAGCAGTGTAGCCCTGGGACAGGTGAACACTGAAGCTTTCTTT. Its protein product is CASSVALGQVNTEAFF.

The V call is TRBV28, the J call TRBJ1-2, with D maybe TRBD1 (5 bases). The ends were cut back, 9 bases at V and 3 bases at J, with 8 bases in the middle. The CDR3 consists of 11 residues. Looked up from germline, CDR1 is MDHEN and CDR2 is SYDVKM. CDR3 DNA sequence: TGTGCCAGTAGGGGTGACTATGGCTACACCTTC. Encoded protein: CASRGDYGYTF.

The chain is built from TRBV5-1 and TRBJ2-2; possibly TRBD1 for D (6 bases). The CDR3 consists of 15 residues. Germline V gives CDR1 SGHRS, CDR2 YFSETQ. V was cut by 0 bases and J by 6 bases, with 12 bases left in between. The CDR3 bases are TGCGCCAGCAGCTTGGCCCTGGGGGCGGCCGGGGAGCTGTTTTTT. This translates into CASSLALGAAGELFF. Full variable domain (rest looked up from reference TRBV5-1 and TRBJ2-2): KAGVTQTPRYLIKTRGQQVTLSCSPISGHRSVSWYQQTPGQGLQFLFEYFSETQRNKGNFPGRFSGRQFSNSRSEMNVSTLELGDSALYLCASSLALGAAGELFFGEGSRLTVL.

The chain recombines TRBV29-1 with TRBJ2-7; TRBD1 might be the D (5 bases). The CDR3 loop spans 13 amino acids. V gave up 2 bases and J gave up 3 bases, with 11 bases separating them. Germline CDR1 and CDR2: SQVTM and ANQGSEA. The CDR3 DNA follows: TGCAGCGTTGAAAATCCAAGGGGCTACGAGCAGTACTTC. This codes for CSVENPRGYEQYF.

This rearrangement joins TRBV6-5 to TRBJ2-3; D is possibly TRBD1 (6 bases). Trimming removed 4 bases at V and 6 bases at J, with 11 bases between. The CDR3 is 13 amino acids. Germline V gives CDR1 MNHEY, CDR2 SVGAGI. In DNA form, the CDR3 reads TGTGCCAGCAGTTCTAGACAGGCGGATACGCAGTATTTT. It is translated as CASSSRQADTQYF.

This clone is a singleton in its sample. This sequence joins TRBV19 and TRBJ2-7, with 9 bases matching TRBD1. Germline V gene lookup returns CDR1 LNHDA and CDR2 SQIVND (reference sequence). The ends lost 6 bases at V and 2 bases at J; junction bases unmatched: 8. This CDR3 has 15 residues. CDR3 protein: CASSIRGQGTYEQYF. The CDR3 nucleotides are TGTGCCAGTAGCATCCGGGGACAGGGTACCTACGAGCAGTACTTC.

CDR3 protein: CASSLARVASEQFF. The CDR3 DNA reads as TGTGCCAGCAGCTTAGCCCGGGTAGCGAGTGAGCAGTTCTTC. The chain links TRBV7-2 to TRBJ2-1; TRBD2 is a possible D gene (5 bases). Looked up from germline, CDR1 is SGHTA and CDR2 is FQGNSA. The CDR3 sequence is 14 residues long. V gave up 0 bases and J gave up 9 bases, with 12 bases separating them.

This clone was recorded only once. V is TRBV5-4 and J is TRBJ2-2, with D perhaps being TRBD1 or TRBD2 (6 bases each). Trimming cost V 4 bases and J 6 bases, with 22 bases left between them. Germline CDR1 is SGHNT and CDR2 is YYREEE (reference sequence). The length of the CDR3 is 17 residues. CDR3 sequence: CASSPVGGQMGAGELFF. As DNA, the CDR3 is TGTGCCAGCAGCCCCGTTGGGGGGCAAATGGGGGCCGGGGAGCTGTTTTTT.

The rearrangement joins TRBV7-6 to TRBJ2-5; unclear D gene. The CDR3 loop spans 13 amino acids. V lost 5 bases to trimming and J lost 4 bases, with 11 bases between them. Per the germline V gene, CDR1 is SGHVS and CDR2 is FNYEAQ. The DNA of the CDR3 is TGTGCCAGCAGCACGGACCACAGAGAGACCCAGTACTTC. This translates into CASSTDHRETQYF.